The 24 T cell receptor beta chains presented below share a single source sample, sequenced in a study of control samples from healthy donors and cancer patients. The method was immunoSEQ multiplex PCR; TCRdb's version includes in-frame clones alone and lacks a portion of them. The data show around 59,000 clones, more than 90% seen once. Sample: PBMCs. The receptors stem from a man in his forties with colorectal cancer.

This chain's CDR3 is CASNRGQPTNEKLFF. The CDR3 DNA follows: TGTGCCAGCAATCGAGGACAGCCAACTAATGAAAAACTGTTTTTT. The V gene is TRBV2, the J gene TRBJ1-4; a possible D gene is TRBD1 (6 bases). V lost 7 bases and J lost 0, with 12 bases in between. The CDR3 has 15 amino acids. The germline CDR1 and CDR2 sequences are SNHLY and FYNNEI.

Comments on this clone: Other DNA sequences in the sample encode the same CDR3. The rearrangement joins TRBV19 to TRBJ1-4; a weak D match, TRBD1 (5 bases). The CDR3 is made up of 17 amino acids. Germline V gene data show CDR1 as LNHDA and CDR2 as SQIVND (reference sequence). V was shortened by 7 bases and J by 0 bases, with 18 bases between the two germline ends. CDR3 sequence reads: CASKPRQGSSTNEKLFF. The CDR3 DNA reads TGTGCCAGTAAGCCTCGGCAGGGTTCATCAACTAATGAAAAACTGTTTTTT.

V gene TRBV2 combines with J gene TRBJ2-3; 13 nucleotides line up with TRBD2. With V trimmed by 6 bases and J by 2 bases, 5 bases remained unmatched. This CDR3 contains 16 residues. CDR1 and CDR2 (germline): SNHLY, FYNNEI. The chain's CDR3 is CASSGTSGGVTDTQYF. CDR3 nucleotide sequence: TGTGCCAGCAGCGGTACTAGCGGGGGGGTCACAGATACGCAGTATTTT.

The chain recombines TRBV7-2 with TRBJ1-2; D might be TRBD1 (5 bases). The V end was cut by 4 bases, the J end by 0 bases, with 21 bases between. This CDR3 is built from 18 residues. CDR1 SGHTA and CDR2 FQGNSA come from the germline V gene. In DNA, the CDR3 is TGTGCCAGCAGCTCGTACCCTCCGGGGACCTCTTCTAACTATGGCTACACCTTC. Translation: CASSSYPPGTSSNYGYTF.

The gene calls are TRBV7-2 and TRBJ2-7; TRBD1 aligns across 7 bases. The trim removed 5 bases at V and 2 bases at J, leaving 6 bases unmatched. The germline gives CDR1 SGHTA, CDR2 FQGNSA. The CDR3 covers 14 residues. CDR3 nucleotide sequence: TGTGCCAGCAGCGCCCGGACAGGCCCCTACGAGCAGTACTTC. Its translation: CASSARTGPYEQYF.

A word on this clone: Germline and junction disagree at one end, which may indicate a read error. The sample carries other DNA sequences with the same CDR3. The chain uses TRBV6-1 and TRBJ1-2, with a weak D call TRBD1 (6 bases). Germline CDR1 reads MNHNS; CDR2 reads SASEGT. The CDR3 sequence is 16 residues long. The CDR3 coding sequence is TGCGCCAGCAGTGAACGGCGTAGGACAGACAACTATGGCTACACCTTC. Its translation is CASSERRRTDNYGYTF.

This CDR3 is CASSLDRNSPFGANVLTF. CDR3 nucleotide sequence: TGCGCCAGCAGCTTGGACAGAAACTCCCCGTTTGGGGCCAACGTCCTGACTTTC. The chain employs TRBV5-1 and TRBJ2-6; D remains unclear. V was trimmed by 0 bases and J by 3 bases, leaving 16 bases between them. Germline V gives CDR1 SGHRS, CDR2 YFSETQ. This CDR3 spans 18 amino acids.

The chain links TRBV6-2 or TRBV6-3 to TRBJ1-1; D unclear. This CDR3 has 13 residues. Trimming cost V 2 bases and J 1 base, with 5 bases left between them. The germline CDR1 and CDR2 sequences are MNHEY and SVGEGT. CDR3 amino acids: CASSYIGNTEAFF. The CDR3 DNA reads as TGTGCCAGCAGTTACATAGGGAACACTGAAGCTTTCTTT.

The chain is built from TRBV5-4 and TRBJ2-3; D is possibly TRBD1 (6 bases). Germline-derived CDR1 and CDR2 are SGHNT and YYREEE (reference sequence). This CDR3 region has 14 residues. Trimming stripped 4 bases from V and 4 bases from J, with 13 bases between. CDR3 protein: CASSALQGPDTQYF. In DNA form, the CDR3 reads TGTGCCAGCAGCGCCCTACAGGGTCCAGATACGCAGTATTTT.

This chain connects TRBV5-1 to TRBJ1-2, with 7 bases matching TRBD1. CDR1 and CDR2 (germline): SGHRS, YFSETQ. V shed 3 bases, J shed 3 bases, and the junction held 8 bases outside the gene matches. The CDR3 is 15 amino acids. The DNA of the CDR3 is TGCGCCAGCAGCTGGGGACAGTTCTATTACTATGGCTACACCTTC. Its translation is CASSWGQFYYYGYTF.

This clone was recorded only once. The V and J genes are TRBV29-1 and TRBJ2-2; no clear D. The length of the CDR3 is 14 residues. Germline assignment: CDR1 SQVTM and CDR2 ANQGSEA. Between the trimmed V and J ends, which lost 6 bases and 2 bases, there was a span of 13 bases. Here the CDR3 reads CSVYPDTNTGELFF. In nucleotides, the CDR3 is TGCAGCGTCTACCCCGACACAAACACCGGGGAGCTGTTTTTT.

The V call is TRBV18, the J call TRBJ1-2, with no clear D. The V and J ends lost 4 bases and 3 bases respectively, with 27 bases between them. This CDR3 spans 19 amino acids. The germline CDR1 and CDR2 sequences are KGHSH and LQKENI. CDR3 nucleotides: TGTGCCAGCTCACTAAATTCAGGCGGGCAGCTCGGCTCGGACTATGGCTACACCTTC. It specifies CASSLNSGGQLGSDYGYTF.

The DNA for the CDR3 is TGTGCCAGCAGTGAATTTGTGGGACAGGGTAACCGGGCATATGGCTACACCTTC. Its protein product is CASSEFVGQGNRAYGYTF. The chain employs TRBV25-1 and TRBJ1-2; TRBD1 matches 9 bases. Germline V gene sequence: CDR1 MGHDK, CDR2 SYGVNS. V was pared by 1 base and J by 5 bases, with 14 bases of the junction left unmatched. The CDR3 totals 18 residues.

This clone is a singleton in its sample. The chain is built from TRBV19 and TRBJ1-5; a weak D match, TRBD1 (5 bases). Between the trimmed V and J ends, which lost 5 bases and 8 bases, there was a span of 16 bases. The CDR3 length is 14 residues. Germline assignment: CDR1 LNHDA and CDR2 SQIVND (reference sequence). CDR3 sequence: CASSSPGTFKPQHF. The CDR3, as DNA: TGTGCCAGTAGTTCCCCCGGGACCTTCAAGCCCCAGCATTTT.

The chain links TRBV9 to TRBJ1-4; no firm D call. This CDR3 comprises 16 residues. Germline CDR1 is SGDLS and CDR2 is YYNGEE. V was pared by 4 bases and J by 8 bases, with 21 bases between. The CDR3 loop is CASSPTLNNLGEKLFF. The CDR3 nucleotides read TGTGCCAGCAGCCCAACCTTAAACAACCTCGGGGAAAAACTGTTTTTT.

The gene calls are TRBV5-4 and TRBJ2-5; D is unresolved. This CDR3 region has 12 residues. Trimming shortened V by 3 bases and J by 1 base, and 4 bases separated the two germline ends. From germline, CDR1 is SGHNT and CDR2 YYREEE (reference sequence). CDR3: CASSSSQETQYF. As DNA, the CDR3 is TGTGCCAGCAGCTCCAGCCAAGAGACCCAGTACTTC.

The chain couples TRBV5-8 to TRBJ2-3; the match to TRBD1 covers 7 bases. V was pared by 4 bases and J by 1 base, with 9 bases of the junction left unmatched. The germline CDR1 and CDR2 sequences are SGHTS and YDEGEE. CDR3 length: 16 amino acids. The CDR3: CASSGPGQSGTDTQYF. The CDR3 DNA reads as TGTGCCAGCAGCGGCCCGGGACAGAGCGGCACAGATACGCAGTATTTT.

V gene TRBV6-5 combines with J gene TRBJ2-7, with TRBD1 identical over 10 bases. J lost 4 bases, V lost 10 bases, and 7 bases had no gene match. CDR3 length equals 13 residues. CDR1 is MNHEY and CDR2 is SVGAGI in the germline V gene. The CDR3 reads CAIGQGVAYEQYF. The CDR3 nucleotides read TGTGCCATCGGACAGGGGGTAGCTTACGAGCAGTACTTC.

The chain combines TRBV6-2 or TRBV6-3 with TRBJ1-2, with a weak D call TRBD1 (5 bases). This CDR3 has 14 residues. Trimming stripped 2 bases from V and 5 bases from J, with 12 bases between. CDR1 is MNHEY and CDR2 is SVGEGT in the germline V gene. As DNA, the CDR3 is TGTGCCAGCAGTTACGTTGAGGGGTGGTATGGCTACACCTTC. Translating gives CASSYVEGWYGYTF.

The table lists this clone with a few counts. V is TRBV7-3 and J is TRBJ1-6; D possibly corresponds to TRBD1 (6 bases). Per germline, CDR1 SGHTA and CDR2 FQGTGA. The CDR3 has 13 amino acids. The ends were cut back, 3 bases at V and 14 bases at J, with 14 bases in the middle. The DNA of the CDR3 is TGTGCCAGCAGCTTTGGTCCAGGGGAGACCCTCCACTTT. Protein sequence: CASSFGPGETLHF. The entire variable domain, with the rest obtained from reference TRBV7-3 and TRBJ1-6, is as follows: GAGVSQTPSNKVTEKGKYVELRCDPISGHTALYWYRQSLGQGPEFLIYFQGTGAADDSGLPNDRFFAVRPEGSVSTLKIQRTERGDSAVYLCASSFGPGETLHFGNGTRLTVT.

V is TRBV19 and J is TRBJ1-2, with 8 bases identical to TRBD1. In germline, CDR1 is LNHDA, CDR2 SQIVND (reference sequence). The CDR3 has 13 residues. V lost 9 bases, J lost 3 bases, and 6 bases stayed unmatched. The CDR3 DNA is TGTGCCAGCCGACAGGGGTGGGACTATGGCTACACCTTC. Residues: CASRQGWDYGYTF.

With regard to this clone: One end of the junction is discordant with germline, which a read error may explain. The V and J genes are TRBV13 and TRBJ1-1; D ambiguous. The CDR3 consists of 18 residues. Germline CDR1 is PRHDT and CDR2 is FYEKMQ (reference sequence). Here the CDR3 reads CASTLQTRRTHPNTEAFF. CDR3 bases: TGTGCCAGCACCTTACAGACTAGGAGGACTCACCCCAACACTGAAGCTTTCTTT.

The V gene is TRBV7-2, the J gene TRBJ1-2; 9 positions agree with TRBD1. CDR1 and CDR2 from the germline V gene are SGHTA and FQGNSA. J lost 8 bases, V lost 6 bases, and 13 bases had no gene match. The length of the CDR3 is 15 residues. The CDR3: CASRYTGTGLFGYTF. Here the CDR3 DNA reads TGTGCCAGCAGATACACCGGGACAGGGCTTTTCGGCTACACCTTC.

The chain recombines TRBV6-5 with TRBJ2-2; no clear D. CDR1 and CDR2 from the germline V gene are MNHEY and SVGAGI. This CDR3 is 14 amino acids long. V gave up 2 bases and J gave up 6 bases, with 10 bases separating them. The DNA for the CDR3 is TGTGCCAGCAGTTACGGTGTGTCTCCCGGGGAGCTGTTTTTT. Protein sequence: CASSYGVSPGELFF.